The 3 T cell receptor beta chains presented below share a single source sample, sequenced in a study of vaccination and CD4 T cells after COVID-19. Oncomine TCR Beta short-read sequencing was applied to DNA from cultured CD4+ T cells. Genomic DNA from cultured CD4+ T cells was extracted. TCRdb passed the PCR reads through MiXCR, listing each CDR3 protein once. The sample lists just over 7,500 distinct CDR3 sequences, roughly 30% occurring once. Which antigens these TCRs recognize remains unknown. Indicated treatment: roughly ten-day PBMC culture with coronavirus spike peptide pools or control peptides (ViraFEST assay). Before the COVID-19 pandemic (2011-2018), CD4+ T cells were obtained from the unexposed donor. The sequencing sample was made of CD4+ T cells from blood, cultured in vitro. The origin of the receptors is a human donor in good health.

The CDR3 DNA is TGTGCCATCAGACCTAGAGAAGGCCAAGAGACCCAGTACTTC. Protein sequence: CAIRPREGQETQYF. The chain links TRBV10-3 to TRBJ2-5; D call uncertain. Per germline, CDR1 ENHRY and CDR2 SYGVKD. The CDR3 totals 14 residues. Trimming shortened V by 6 bases and J by 1 base, and 12 bases separated the two germline ends.

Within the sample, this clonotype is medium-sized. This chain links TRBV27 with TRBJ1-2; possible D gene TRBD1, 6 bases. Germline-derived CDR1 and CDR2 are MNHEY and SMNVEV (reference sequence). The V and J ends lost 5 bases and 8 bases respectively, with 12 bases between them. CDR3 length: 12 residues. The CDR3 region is CASSQTGHGYTF. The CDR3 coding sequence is TGTGCCAGCAGTCAGACAGGCCACGGCTACACCTTC.

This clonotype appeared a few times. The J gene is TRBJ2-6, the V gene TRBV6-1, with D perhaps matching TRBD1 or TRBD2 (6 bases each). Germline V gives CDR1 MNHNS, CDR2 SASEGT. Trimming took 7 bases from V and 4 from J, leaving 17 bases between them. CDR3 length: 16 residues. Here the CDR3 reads CASNPRGAQGANVLTF. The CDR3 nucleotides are TGTGCCAGCAATCCGAGGGGGGCGCAGGGGGCCAACGTCCTGACTTTC.